Shown below are 21 T cell receptor beta chains from a single sample sequenced in a study of human T cells and chemical hapten exposure. MiXCR was run by TCRdb on the RACE reads, yielding one entry per CDR3 protein. In the table there are 300,000 to 350,000 distinct CDR3 sequences, around 7% of which are singletons. This sample's time point: patch test 1, 2 weeks after DPC sensitization. The treatment here: therapeutic diphenylcyclopropenone sensitization with weekly scalp DPC. Specimen: whole blood, collected in connection with sensitization to the hapten diphenylcyclopropenone (DPC). Every receptor here comes from a woman younger than 35 with alopecia areata. Some clones in this sample may be carry-over from other donors' samples.

Comments on this clonotype: This may be a read error: a much more frequent sequence differs by one nucleotide. This sequence joins TRBV14 and TRBJ2-3, with D possibly matching TRBD2 (6 bases). Between the trimmed V and J ends, which lost 6 bases and 0 bases, there was a span of 13 bases. The CDR3 extends over 15 amino acids. The germline V gene has CDR1 SGHDN and CDR2 FVKESK. In DNA form, the CDR3 reads TGTGCCAGCAGACTTCCCGGGACTAGCACAGATACGCAGTATTTT. It specifies CASRLPGTSTDTQYF.

In this sample, this clonotype turned up many times. The V gene is TRBV6-5, the J gene TRBJ1-6, with TRBD1 as a possible D gene (5 bases). This CDR3 is built from 15 residues. The germline V gene has CDR1 MNHEY and CDR2 SVGAGI. V lost 2 bases, J lost 16 bases, and 21 bases lay in between. The CDR3 bases are TGTGCCAGCAGTTACAGCCGAACATTGGTTCGGGGGCTCCACTTT. Translating gives CASSYSRTLVRGLHF.

The chain recombines TRBV29-1 with TRBJ2-1; TRBD2 aligns across 7 bases. CDR3 length: 14 residues. Germline trimming cut 6 bases from V and 6 bases from J; bases unmatched to any gene: 11. Germline CDR1 is SQVTM and CDR2 is ANQGSEA. CDR3 bases: TGCAGCGTCCTGCTTGGGTGGACTAGCAATGAGCAGTTCTTC. The encoded protein is CSVLLGWTSNEQFF.

This clonotype appeared a few times. The chain is built from TRBV10-3 and TRBJ1-6; D is ambiguous. The CDR3 covers 13 residues. Germline V lookup: CDR1 ENHRY, CDR2 SYGVKD. Trimming shortened V by 0 bases and J by 7 bases, and 4 bases separated the two germline ends. The CDR3 region is CAISESRNSPLHF. CDR3 in DNA: TGTGCCATCAGTGAGTCGAGAAATTCACCCCTCCACTTT.

There are many counts of this clonotype. The chain couples TRBV3-1 to TRBJ2-1, with a weak D call TRBD1 (5 bases). Germline V gene sequence: CDR1 LGHDT, CDR2 YNNKEL (reference sequence). Between the trimmed V and J ends, which lost 1 base and 10 bases, there was a span of 14 bases. The CDR3 contains 14 residues. The CDR3 DNA sequence: TGTGCCAGCAGCCAAGCCTTAATTCAGGGCGAGCAGTTCTTC. It yields the protein CASSQALIQGEQFF.

The table lists this clonotype with a few counts. The J gene is TRBJ1-1, the V gene TRBV20-1; no firm D call. This CDR3 comprises 13 residues. The V and J ends lost 5 bases and 6 bases respectively, with 16 bases between them. CDR1 is DFQATT, CDR2 SNEGSKA, per germline (reference sequence). The CDR3: CSAPTSGDAEAFF. The CDR3 DNA reads as TGCAGTGCTCCCACCAGCGGAGACGCTGAAGCTTTCTTT.

In this sample, this clonotype turned up a few times. The chain recombines TRBV6-5 with TRBJ2-5; D may be TRBD2 (5 bases). This CDR3 comprises 11 residues. Germline CDR1 and CDR2: MNHEY and SVGAGI. V shed 6 bases and J shed 9 bases, with 11 bases lying between them. CDR3: CASSQARAQYF. In nucleotides, the CDR3 is TGTGCCAGCAGCCAGGCGAGGGCCCAGTACTTC.

This clonotype came up a few times. The CDR3 is CASDNGRDIQYF. For the CDR3, the DNA is TGTGCCAGCGACAATGGGCGCGACATTCAGTACTTC. The chain links TRBV7-9 to TRBJ2-4; D unclear. CDR3 size: 12 residues. Trimming removed 8 bases at V and 8 bases at J, with 13 bases between. Germline V CDR1 and CDR2: SEHNR, FQNEAQ (reference sequence). The full variable domain, in which reference TRBV7-9 and TRBJ2-4 provide the parts outside the CDR3, is DTGVSQNPRHKITKRGQNVTFRCDPISEHNRLYWYRQTLGQGPEFLTYFQNEAQLEKSRLLSDRFSAERPKGSFSTLEIQRTEQGDSAMYLCASDNGRDIQYFGAGTRLSVL.

The rearrangement links TRBV2 to TRBJ1-1; D not certain. Germline CDR1 SNHLY, CDR2 FYNNEI. V gave up 7 bases and J gave up 5 bases, with 11 bases separating them. The CDR3 runs to 12 residues. This CDR3 reads CASNPTGTEAFF. CDR3 DNA: TGTGCCAGCAACCCTACGGGAACTGAAGCTTTCTTT.

Many counts were recorded for this clonotype. The rearrangement joins TRBV4-3 to TRBJ2-3, with 8 positions matching TRBD2. V dropped 1 base and J dropped 4; count of bases not matched to a gene: 1. Germline CDR1 LGHNA, CDR2 YSLEER. The CDR3 extends over 14 amino acids. As DNA, the CDR3 is TGCGCCAGCAGCCAAGCGCGGGGGGCAGATACGCAGTATTTT. Translating gives CASSQARGADTQYF.

This chain connects TRBV7-2 to TRBJ1-6; 10 bases are shared with TRBD1. Germline V gives CDR1 SGHTA, CDR2 FQGNSA. The trim removed 5 bases at V and 8 bases at J, leaving 6 bases unmatched. This CDR3 region has 15 residues. The CDR3 sequence is CASSRTGTGDSPLHF. DNA for the CDR3: TGTGCCAGCAGCCGTACCGGGACAGGGGATTCACCCCTCCACTTT. The full variable domain, its missing parts supplied by reference TRBV7-2 and TRBJ1-6, is GAGVSQSPSNKVTEKGKDVELRCDPISGHTALYWYRQSLGQGLEFLIYFQGNSAPDKSGLPSDRFSAERTGGSVSTLTIQRTQQEDSAVYLCASSRTGTGDSPLHFGNGTRLTVT.

This clonotype occurred many times. The rearrangement uses TRBV20-1 and TRBJ2-1, with D perhaps TRBD2 (5 bases). The CDR3 runs 16 residues. Trimming shortened V by 2 bases and J by 0 bases, and 14 bases separated the two germline ends. Germline values: CDR1 DFQATT, CDR2 SNEGSKA (reference sequence). This CDR3 is CSARSPITSSYNEQFF. As DNA, the CDR3 is TGCAGTGCTAGAAGCCCGATCACTAGCTCCTACAATGAGCAGTTCTTC.

This chain's CDR3 is CASSRDYADTQYF. DNA of the CDR3: TGTGCCAGCAGCCGGGACTATGCAGATACGCAGTATTTT. The chain links TRBV2 to TRBJ2-3; 7 nucleotides agree with TRBD2. J was trimmed by 4 bases and V by 6 bases; bases with no gene match: 4. This CDR3 has 13 residues. Looked up from germline, CDR1 is SNHLY and CDR2 is FYNNEI. Full variable domain (missing parts from reference TRBV2 and TRBJ2-3): EPEVTQTPSHQVTQMGQEVILRCVPISNHLYFYWYRQILGQKVEFLVSFYNNEISEKSEIFDDQFSVERPDGSNFTLKIRSTKLEDSAMYFCASSRDYADTQYFGPGTRLTVL.

J is TRBJ2-1 and V is TRBV6-2 or TRBV6-3; D might be TRBD1 (7 bases). Deletions cut 2 bases from V and 8 bases from J, with 22 bases between. The CDR3 consists of 17 residues. Germline V gives CDR1 MNHEY, CDR2 SVGEGT. CDR3 amino acids: CASSYGGLARGQDEQFF. The CDR3, as DNA: TGTGCCAGCAGTTACGGGGGCCTAGCGAGGGGGCAGGATGAGCAGTTCTTC.

This clonotype was found many times. This rearrangement joins TRBV6-1 to TRBJ2-1; maybe TRBD1 (6 bases). The CDR3 spans 15 residues. Trimming left V 4 bases short and J 7 bases short, with 17 bases between. Germline values: CDR1 MNHNS, CDR2 SASEGT. CDR3 residues: CASSVSTGGMNEQFF. CDR3 in DNA: TGTGCCAGCAGTGTTTCGACAGGCGGAATGAATGAGCAGTTCTTC.

This chain joins TRBV5-5 and TRBJ1-1, with 10 bases that match TRBD1. CDR1 is SGHKS, CDR2 YYEKEE, per germline (reference sequence). After removal of 5 bases from V and 5 bases from J, the junction contained 6 bases not matched to a gene. The CDR3 covers 14 residues. CDR3 coding DNA: TGTGCCAGCAGTCCGGACAGGGGGATGACTGAAGCTTTCTTT. Encoded protein: CASSPDRGMTEAFF.

This clonotype was picked up many times. The chain employs TRBV24-1 and TRBJ2-3, with 11 bases aligning to TRBD1. Germline CDR1 and CDR2: KGHDR and SFDVKD. The V and J ends lost 3 bases and 3 bases, in that order; junction bases with no gene match: 4. The CDR3 has 16 residues. CDR3 nucleotide sequence: TGTGCCACCAGTGATGACCGGGACAGGGGGACAGATACGCAGTATTTT. Translation gives CATSDDRDRGTDTQYF.

This clonotype was seen repeatedly, ten times or more. This chain connects TRBV4-1 to TRBJ2-5; D is possibly TRBD1 or TRBD2 (8 bases each). Trimming removed 6 bases at V and 9 bases at J, with 26 bases between. CDR1 is MGHRA, CDR2 YSYEKL, per germline. The CDR3 sequence is 16 residues long. The CDR3 DNA reads as TGCGCCAGCAGACTTGGACAGGGACTAGTTGCGGAAGCCCAGTACTTC. Residues: CASRLGQGLVAEAQYF.

The sample holds many counts of this clonotype. The chain is built from TRBV2 and TRBJ2-1; tentatively, D is TRBD2 (5 bases). The CDR3 spans 15 residues. Trimming cost V 0 bases and J 9 bases, with 15 bases left between them. The V gene's germline CDR1 is SNHLY and CDR2 FYNNEI. The CDR3 nucleotides are TGTGCCAGCAGTGAAGCGGTTTCGGGATCCGCTGAGCAGTTCTTC. Protein: CASSEAVSGSAEQFF.

The rearrangement uses TRBV14 and TRBJ1-1; TRBD1 is a possible D gene (6 bases). The germline V gene has CDR1 SGHDN and CDR2 FVKESK. V was cut by 5 bases and J by 1 base, with 17 bases left in between. The CDR3 is 16 amino acids. The CDR3 nucleotides are TGTGCCAGCAGCTTCAGGGGTGGGGAGGGGAACACTGAAGCTTTCTTT. As protein: CASSFRGGEGNTEAFF.

This clonotype was found a few times. The J gene is TRBJ1-2, the V gene TRBV18, with a tentative D call TRBD1 (5 bases). Per germline, CDR1 KGHSH and CDR2 LQKENI. With 5 bases removed from V and 6 bases from J, the gap between germline ends came to 10 bases. The CDR3 covers 12 residues. CDR3 nucleotides: TGTGCCAGCTCAATAATGGGGGATGGCTACACCTTC. Amino acids: CASSIMGDGYTF.